Below, one T cell receptor beta chain is given with its context. Its antigen remains unidentified. These data come from a study of CXCR3-negative and CXCR3-positive naive CD8 T cells (dated by TCRdb to between 2018 and 2021). General notes on the study: In total, about 135 million TRB reads were obtained, which works out to roughly 1.5 +/- 0.3 million reads per library. Diversity and physicochemical repertoire analyses were performed on some eleven donors pooled from two independent experiments. The TRBV-TRBJ cluster analysis covered naive subsets from about 5 donors and memory cells from 3 donors. Overall study outcomes, separate from this receptor: Compared with CXCR3-negative naive cells, CXCR3-positive naive cells had TRB CDR3s with higher hydrophobicity (lower Kidera factor 4), lower energy, and higher strength and volume indices. Freshly isolated PBMCs were used for most assays because CXCR3 expression partially decreased after cryopreservation. Repertoire diversity was comparably high in both naive subsets but much lower in memory CD8+ T cells. Within the same donor, TRBV-TRBJ usage looked similar between naive CXCR3-negative and CXCR3-positive cells, but memory cells had distinct patterns. Surface CD5, linked to self-reactivity in mice, was comparable between naive subsets; TCR interaction strength was therefore also inferred from TRB CDR3 physicochemical properties.

For each CD8+ T cell subset, flow sorting was done in triplicate, and about 300,000 cells per subset went directly into RLT lysis buffer. Naive CD8+ T cells were defined stringently as CD45RO-CCR7+CD27+CD95- to exclude memory contaminants. Standard density gradient centrifugation was used to isolate peripheral blood mononuclear cells from buffy coats. A FACSAria III was used to flow-sort naive CXCR3-negative and CXCR3-positive CD8+ T cells. An RNeasy Mini Kit was used to extract total RNA from the sorted cells. Spanning cysteine to phenylalanine, the CDR3 consists of 12 amino acids. No DNA has been recorded. As encoded in the germline V gene, CDR1 is MNHEY while CDR2 is SVGEGT. The sample was run on a NextSeq 550. The Human TCR Profiling Kit (MiLaboratory) was used to make UMI-labeled 5' RACE TRB cDNA libraries. cDNA synthesis used the entire amount of extracted RNA, and PCR amplification then used the entire amount of cDNA produced. Libraries were prepared in parallel with an identical number of PCR cycles. The authors' pipeline ran thus. With a requirement of at least two reads per UMI, MIGEC and MiXCR extracted about 50,000 +/- 10,000 unique UMI-labeled TRB cDNA molecules per library. An average of approximately 40,000 +/- 10,000 functional in-frame TRB CDR3 nucleotide clonotypes without stop codons was found per library. Diversity metrics, including normalized Shannon-Wiener and Chao1, were computed in VDJtools after downsampling to 5000 UMI-labeled TRB molecules per sample. For the central five CDR3 residues, VDJtools calculated physicochemical properties weighted by clonotype size, namely interaction energy, strength, volume and Kidera factor 4. Following reprocessing of the reads by TCRdb, the data hold one row per CDR3 protein sequence and no DNA is available. These V and J calls derive from TCRdb rather than the authors' analysis. The sample has 100,000 to 150,000 distinct CDR3 sequences on record. The top ten hold 0.45% to 0.6% of the sample.

The sample was naive CXCR3- CD8+ T cells from blood. The cell subset or site label of this sample denotes: CD45RO-CCR7+CD27+CD95- naive CD8+ T cells lacking CXCR3 (TNR3-). The V and J segments used are TRBV6-2 or TRBV6-3 and TRBJ2-7; TCRdb calls TRBD1, which cannot be checked without DNA. The receptor's source is a human donor in good health. Some clones in this sample may be carry-over from other donors' samples. The CDR3 protein sequence reads: CASRTGVGEQYF.